This TCR beta chain was sequenced during a study of blood T cell repertoires in COVID-19. Across the study: Donors in the United States, Italy and Spain gave samples during acute or convalescent COVID-19. T cells, B-cell-depleted T cells, or PBMCs supplied cDNA or gDNA.

Authors' analysis steps: The assay estimated nucleated cells by amplifying reference gene primers. TCRdb's table, derived via immunoSEQ multiplex PCR, lists solely in-frame clones and lacks some. The DNA was the basis for D and trimming; V, J and clone size are from that table. The data hold 68,000 or so clones, with over 60% observed a single time. CDR1 is SGHTA and CDR2 is FQGNSA in the germline V gene. V dropped 3 bases and J dropped 6; count of bases not matched to a gene: 6. The CDR3 extends over 16 amino acids. Sequencing was performed on peripheral blood. The chain joins TRBV7-2 to TRBJ2-3; TRBD2 agrees at 13 bases. The receptor was derived from a human donor in a cohort sampled during active COVID-19. In DNA, the CDR3 is TGTGCCAGCAGCTTCTCCGGACTAGCGGGAGCCGATACGCAGTATTTT. Translated: CASSFSGLAGADTQYF.